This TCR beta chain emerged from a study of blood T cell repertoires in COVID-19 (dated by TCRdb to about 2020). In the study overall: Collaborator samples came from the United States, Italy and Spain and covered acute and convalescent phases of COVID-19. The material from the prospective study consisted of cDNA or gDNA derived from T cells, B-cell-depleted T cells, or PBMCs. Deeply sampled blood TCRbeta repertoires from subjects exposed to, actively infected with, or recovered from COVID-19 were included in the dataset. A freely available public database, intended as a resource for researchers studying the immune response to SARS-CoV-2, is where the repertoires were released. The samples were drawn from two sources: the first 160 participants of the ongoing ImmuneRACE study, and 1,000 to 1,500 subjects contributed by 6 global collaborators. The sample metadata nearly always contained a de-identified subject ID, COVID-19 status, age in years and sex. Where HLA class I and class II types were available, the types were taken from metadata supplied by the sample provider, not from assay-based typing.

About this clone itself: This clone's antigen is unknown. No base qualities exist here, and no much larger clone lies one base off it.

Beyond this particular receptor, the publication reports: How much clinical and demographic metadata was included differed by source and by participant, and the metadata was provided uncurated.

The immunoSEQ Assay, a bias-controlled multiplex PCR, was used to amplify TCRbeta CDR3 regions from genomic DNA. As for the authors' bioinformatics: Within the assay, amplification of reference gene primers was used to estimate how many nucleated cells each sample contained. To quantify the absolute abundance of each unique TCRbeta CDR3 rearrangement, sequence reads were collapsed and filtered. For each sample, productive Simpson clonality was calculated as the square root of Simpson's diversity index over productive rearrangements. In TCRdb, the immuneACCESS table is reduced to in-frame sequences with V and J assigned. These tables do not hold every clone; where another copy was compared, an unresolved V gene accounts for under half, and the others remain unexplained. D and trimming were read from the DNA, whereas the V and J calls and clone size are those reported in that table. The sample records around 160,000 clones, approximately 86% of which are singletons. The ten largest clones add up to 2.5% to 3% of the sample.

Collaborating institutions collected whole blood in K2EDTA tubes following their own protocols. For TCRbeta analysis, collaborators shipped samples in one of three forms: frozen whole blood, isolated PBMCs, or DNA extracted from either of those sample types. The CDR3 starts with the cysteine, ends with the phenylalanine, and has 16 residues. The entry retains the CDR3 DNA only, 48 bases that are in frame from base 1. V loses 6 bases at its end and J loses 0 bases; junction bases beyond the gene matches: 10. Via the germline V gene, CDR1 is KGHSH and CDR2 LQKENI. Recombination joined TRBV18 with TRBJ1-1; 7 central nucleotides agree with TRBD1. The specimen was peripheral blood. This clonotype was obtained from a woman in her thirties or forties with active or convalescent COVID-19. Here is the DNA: TGTGCCAGCTCCGACCTACCAGGGGGGATGAACACTGAAGCTTTCTTT. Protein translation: CASSDLPGGMNTEAFF.